This TCR beta chain was sequenced for a study of OX40 agonist ivuxolimab in advanced cancers. Study context: The drug used for patients, ivuxolimab, was an agonistic anti-OX40 (CD134) antibody. Points from the study as a whole: Among some nonresponders, normalized T-cell clonal expansion was also low.

Clones were read by immunoSEQ multiplex PCR, and TCRdb kept only the in-frame ones, dropping some. The sample lists some 100,000 clones, 91% seen once, with about 0.87% in the top ten. A word on this clone: Its specificity is not known.

This CDR3 spans 20 amino acids. Germline assignment: CDR1 MNHEY and CDR2 SMNVEV (reference sequence). Losses at the gene ends were 5 bases for V and 2 bases for J; bases not matched to a gene: 20. The clonotype originates from an adult with an advanced solid tumor such as melanoma, head and neck, liver or kidney cancer. The sample consisted of CD4+ or CD8+ T cells sorted from blood, taken in a trial of the OX40 agonist ivuxolimab. The chain is built from TRBV27 and TRBJ1-5; TRBD1 agrees at 8 bases. This chain's CDR3 is CASSPRTGIDLRFGNQPQHF. The CDR3 coding sequence is TGTGCCAGCAGTCCCCGGACAGGGATTGATCTGAGGTTTGGCAATCAGCCCCAGCATTTT.